This TCR beta chain derives from a study of somatic mutations in cytotoxic T cells in rheumatoid arthritis. Study-wide context: Blood from the patient (approximately 30 ml EDTA) was drawn right after diagnosis, pretreatment.

As originally analysed: Patient CD8+ clones larger than 1% rarely matched published virus-specific TCRB sequences. Sequencing was performed with immunoSEQ multiplex PCR; in TCRdb, only in-frame clones are kept and a portion is missing. Clone size and the V and J calls come from that table; the DNA yielded D and trimming. Among roughly 16,000 clones, around 80% were seen once, and the ten largest hold over 15%. This CDR3 is built from 16 residues. In germline, CDR1 is LGHNA, CDR2 YNFKEQ. V was shortened by 0 bases and J by 4 bases, with 15 bases between the two germline ends. The table lists this clone with a few counts. Its antigen is not known. After CD4+ and CD8+ cells were isolated by positive magnetic bead selection, their purity was checked by flow cytometry. General study results and limits: Healthy controls showed no age-related rise in CD8+ clonality, whereas rheumatoid arthritis patients did.

This chain connects TRBV4-2 to TRBJ1-1; D possibly corresponds to TRBD1 (5 bases). The TCR comes from a woman aged 45-59 years with rheumatoid arthritis. The sample comprised CD8+ T cells sorted from blood. CDR3 nucleotides: TGTGCCAGCAGCCAAGATGAGGGGCAGGGAAGCACTGAAGCTTTCTTT. It translates to CASSQDEGQGSTEAFF.